The text below deals with one T cell receptor beta chain. The CDR3 is 16 amino acids. Germline-derived CDR1 and CDR2 are SGHTS and YDEGEE. The V end was cut by 1 base, the J end by 3 bases, with 13 bases between. The data were obtained in a study of blood T cell repertoires in COVID-19. The overall study: Collection of acute and convalescent COVID-19 samples took place in the United States, Italy and Spain. PBMCs, B-cell-depleted T cells, or T cells were the source of the cDNA or gDNA that made up the material.

Data came from immunoSEQ multiplex PCR; TCRdb stores just in-frame clones and leaves some out. This sample has tens of thousands of clones, with around nine tenths found just once. The chain links TRBV5-8 to TRBJ2-2; the D gene is possibly TRBD2 (5 bases). This receptor was obtained from a man between 50 and 59 years old with active COVID-19. Sequencing used peripheral blood. CDR3 loop: CASSLLGDTDTGELFF. CDR3 coding DNA: TGTGCCAGCAGCTTGTTGGGAGATACGGACACCGGGGAGCTGTTTTTT.